Given below is one T cell receptor beta chain in context. These data originate in a study of CD8 T cells in Susac syndrome. The authors reverse transcribed roughly 0.5 to 1 ug RNA with random hexamers. TCRdb re-derived calls from the immunoSEQ multiplex PCR reads in MiXCR, one entry per CDR3 protein. The table records 150,000 to 200,000 distinct CDR3 sequences, 90% to 95% of them present only once. Trimming cost V 4 bases and J 8 bases; bases outside gene matches: 7. This CDR3 region has 14 residues. Germline-derived CDR1 and CDR2 are SGHRS and YFSETQ. This receptor was identified in a human donor with Susac syndrome. Sequencing was done on a sample of CD4+ T cells from PBMCs. The chain carries TRBV5-1 and TRBJ2-1, with 9 bases lining up with TRBD1. The CDR3 sequence: CASSLGTGTDEQFF. The CDR3, as DNA: TGCGCCAGCAGCCTAGGGACAGGGACCGATGAGCAGTTCTTC.